Below, 27 T cell receptor beta chains from the same sample are listed, as sequenced in a study of molecular identifiers for immune sequencing clone quantification. TCRdb reanalysed the PCR reads using MiXCR and keeps one entry per CDR3 protein. The sample contains more than 550,000 distinct CDR3 sequences, less than 30% of which appear only once. Specimen: naive CD8+ T cells from blood, with Jurkat cell RNA spiked in. Noted subset: FACS-sorted CD8+CD4-CCR7+CD45RA+ naive T cells. The source of these receptors is a human donor in good health. Some libraries in this study had Jurkat cell RNA spiked in.

To note about this clonotype: A much larger clone differs from this one at a single base, so this may be a read error. The CDR3 region is CASGETPDYTDTLYF. In DNA form, the CDR3 reads TGTGCCAGCGGGGAGACTCCTGACTATACAGATACGCTGTATTTT. The rearrangement uses TRBV3-1 and TRBJ2-3, with D possibly being TRBD2 (5 bases). The V gene's germline CDR1 is LGHDT and CDR2 YNNKEL (reference sequence). The CDR3 sequence is 15 residues long.

This clonotype was seen a handful of times. This could be a read error, since a much larger clone is one nucleotide away. The rearrangement joins TRBV29-1 to TRBJ1-1; D is ambiguous. The CDR3 has 13 residues. Germline CDR1 SQVTM, CDR2 ANQGSEA. The CDR3 is CSGVDGLRSEAFF. CDR3 nucleotides: TGCAGTGGGGTGGACGGCCTCAGATCTGAAGCTTTCTTT.

This clonotype was seen at least ten times. The chain has TRBV20-1 and TRBJ1-5, with 7 bases fitting TRBD1. V shed 6 bases and J 0 bases; nucleotides not matched to a gene: 5. Per germline, CDR1 DFQATT and CDR2 SNEGSKA (reference sequence). This CDR3 is built from 14 residues. Here the CDR3 DNA reads TGCAGTGCCCCGACAGGGTATAGCAATCAGCCCCAGCATTTT. Translation: CSAPTGYSNQPQHF.

As for this clonotype: Being one base from a much bigger clone, this may be a read error. Here the CDR3 omits its conserved ending phenylalanine or tryptophan, so a read error is the likely source. CDR3 sequence reads: CASSQGHQETQYY. For the CDR3, the DNA is TGTGCCAGCAGTCAGGGACATCAAGAGACCCAGTACTAC. The J gene is TRBJ2-5, the V gene TRBV6-6, with a tentative D call TRBD1 (6 bases). Trimming pared 5 bases from V and 2 bases from J, leaving 9 bases between. The CDR3 runs to 13 residues. Germline V lookup: CDR1 MNHNY, CDR2 SVGAGI (reference sequence).

The chain combines TRBV7-6 with TRBJ2-7, with D unresolved. The germline gives CDR1 SGHVS, CDR2 FNYEAQ. CDR3 size: 14 residues. V was shortened by 1 base and J by 2 bases, with 9 bases between the two germline ends. As DNA, the CDR3 is TGTGCCAGCAGCTTAGGGGCAGCACCCTACGAGCAGTACTTC. This sequence encodes CASSLGAAPYEQYF.

This clonotype was seen only a few times. At one boundary the junction diverges from the germline segment, which might be a read error. This sequence joins TRBV4-2 and TRBJ2-1; 8 bases fit TRBD2. This CDR3 has 15 amino acids. Germline V gene sequence: CDR1 LGHNA, CDR2 YNFKEQ. The CDR3 is CASSLSSGSYNEQVF. CDR3 sequence (DNA): TGTGCCAGCAGCCTATCGAGCGGGAGCTACAATGAGCAGGTCTTC.

This clonotype has at least ten counts. This sequence joins TRBV6-2 or TRBV6-3 and TRBJ2-4; D gene unclear. From germline, CDR1 is MNHEY and CDR2 SVGEGT. V lost 4 bases, J lost 0 bases, and 4 bases lay in between. The CDR3 loop spans 13 amino acids. The CDR3 loop reads CASSLRAKNIQYF. The CDR3, as DNA: TGTGCCAGCAGTTTGCGAGCCAAAAACATTCAGTACTTC.

This chain joins TRBV12-5 and TRBJ2-1, with D possibly matching TRBD1 (5 bases). Deletions cut 1 base from V and 12 bases from J, with 22 bases between. CDR1 LGHNT and CDR2 FRNRAP come from the germline V gene. This CDR3 contains 16 residues. The CDR3 DNA reads TGTGCTAGTGGTTTGGATGCGGAGCAAGGGGTAGGTGTGCAGTTCTTC. As protein: CASGLDAEQGVGVQFF.

The chain couples TRBV19 to TRBJ1-1; D perhaps matches TRBD1 (6 bases). V was clipped by 9 bases and J by 1 base, with 15 bases between them. This CDR3 contains 14 residues. In germline, CDR1 is LNHDA, CDR2 SQIVND (reference sequence). As DNA, the CDR3 is TGTGCCAGCGGGTACGCCAGGGGGAACACTGAAGCTTTCTTT. Protein sequence: CASGYARGNTEAFF. Combining the CDR3 with reference TRBV19 and TRBJ1-1 gives the whole variable domain DGGITQSPKYLFRKEGQNVTLSCEQNLNHDAMYWYRQDPGQGLRLIYYSQIVNDFQKGDIAEGYSVSREKKESFPLTVTSAQKNPTAFYLCASGYARGNTEAFFGQGTRLTVV.

The chain uses TRBV30 and TRBJ1-6, with D maybe TRBD1 (5 bases). This CDR3 has 14 residues. V lost 1 base and J 6 bases, leaving 10 bases between the germline ends. Germline values: CDR1 GTSNPN, CDR2 SVGIG (reference sequence). CDR3 sequence: CAWSAGQGNSPLHF. In DNA form, the CDR3 reads TGTGCCTGGAGTGCTGGCCAGGGTAATTCACCCCTCCACTTT.

There are many counts of this clonotype. The rearrangement uses TRBV9 and TRBJ2-3; no reliable D call. The germline V gene encodes CDR1 SGDLS and CDR2 YYNGEE. This CDR3 is built from 15 residues. V shed 0 bases and J shed 1 base, with 9 bases lying between them. CDR3 sequence (DNA): TGTGCCAGCAGCGTAGCTACGTTGGGCACAGATACGCAGTATTTT. Its protein product is CASSVATLGTDTQYF.

Remarks on this clonotype: The junction does not match germline at one end; this may be a read error. The chain joins TRBV5-1 to TRBJ2-1, with D unclear. Germline CDR1 SGHRS, CDR2 YFSETQ. The CDR3 runs 12 residues. CDR3 sequence: CASQDVRNEQSF. In DNA form, the CDR3 reads TGCGCCAGCCAAGACGTAAGGAATGAGCAGTCCTTC.

Regarding this clonotype: It may be a read error: a sequence one base away is much more abundant. V gene TRBV4-1 combines with J gene TRBJ2-3; TRBD1 aligns across 11 bases. Germline V gene lookup returns CDR1 MGHRA and CDR2 YSYEKL. Trimming took 4 bases from V and 3 from J; bases not matched to a gene: 9. The CDR3 totals 17 residues. The CDR3, as DNA: TGCGCCAGCAGCCCCCAAATCCGGGACAGGGGGACAGATACGCAGTATTTT. Its translation is CASSPQIRDRGTDTQYF.

This clonotype occurred many times. The CDR3 DNA follows: TGTGCCAGCAGTTACTTTGGGACAAATAATCAGCCCCAGCATTTT. As protein: CASSYFGTNNQPQHF. This chain connects TRBV6-2 or TRBV6-3 to TRBJ1-5; possible D gene TRBD1, 6 bases. The CDR3 is made up of 15 amino acids. Germline V gene lookup returns CDR1 MNHEY and CDR2 SVGEGT. V lost 1 base, J lost 4 bases, and 11 bases lay in between.

This clonotype turned up a few times. The V call is TRBV7-6, the J call TRBJ2-5; D unclear. Germline V gene sequence: CDR1 SGHVS, CDR2 FNYEAQ. The V end was cut by 8 bases, the J end by 5 bases, with 12 bases between. This CDR3 contains 12 residues. CDR3 coding DNA: TGTGCCAGCGGTAGCTTGGTGGAGACCCAGTACTTC. This sequence encodes CASGSLVETQYF.

Many counts were recorded for this clonotype. The J gene is TRBJ2-7, the V gene TRBV9; D not certain. Trimming pared 4 bases from V and 5 bases from J, leaving 16 bases between. The length of the CDR3 is 14 residues. From germline, CDR1 is SGDLS and CDR2 YYNGEE. The CDR3 sequence: CASSSPASTHEQYF. The CDR3 DNA reads as TGTGCCAGCAGCTCCCCGGCGAGTACCCACGAGCAGTACTTC.

This clonotype was picked up many times. This chain uses TRBV7-8 with TRBJ2-3; TRBD2 matches 15 bases. CDR1 SGHVS and CDR2 FQNEAQ come from the germline V gene. V shed 5 bases, J shed 2 bases, and the junction held 5 bases outside the gene matches. CDR3 length equals 17 residues. The CDR3 protein is CASSPGLAGGSTDTQYF. CDR3 nucleotide sequence: TGTGCCAGCAGCCCGGGACTAGCGGGGGGATCCACAGATACGCAGTATTTT.

Ten or more counts support this clonotype. The V gene is TRBV4-1, the J gene TRBJ2-3, with D perhaps TRBD1 or TRBD2 (5 bases each). Germline V gives CDR1 MGHRA, CDR2 YSYEKL. This CDR3 spans 16 amino acids. The V end lost 2 bases, the J end lost 5 bases, and 17 bases lay between the germline ends. The CDR3: CASSQQGTPQGDTQYF. CDR3 sequence (DNA): TGCGCCAGCAGCCAACAAGGGACCCCGCAAGGAGATACGCAGTATTTT.

This clonotype occurred a few times. The chain joins TRBV4-1 to TRBJ2-7; 8 bases are shared with TRBD2. J was trimmed by 2 bases and V by 1 base; bases with no gene match: 7. The CDR3 is 16 amino acids. Germline V gives CDR1 MGHRA, CDR2 YSYEKL. DNA for the CDR3: TGCGCCAGCAGCCAAGTTACTAGCGGTCTAACCTACGAGCAGTACTTC. This encodes CASSQVTSGLTYEQYF.

This clonotype was detected many times. The rearrangement joins TRBV30 to TRBJ1-4; TRBD1 agrees at 10 bases. CDR3 length equals 15 residues. Looked up from germline, CDR1 is GTSNPN and CDR2 is SVGIG (reference sequence). Germline trimming cut 3 bases from V and 12 bases from J; bases unmatched to any gene: 13. CDR3 in DNA: TGTGCCTGGAGGGCCCCGGGACAGGGGTTTTCCCAACTGTTTTTT. It yields the protein CAWRAPGQGFSQLFF.

This clonotype showed up many times. V usage is TRBV7-9 and J usage is TRBJ2-3, with 11 bases lining up with TRBD2. V lost 4 bases, J lost 1 base, and 4 bases stayed unmatched. This CDR3 is built from 16 residues. Germline CDR1 and CDR2: SEHNR and FQNEAQ (reference sequence). The CDR3 coding sequence is TGTGCCAGCAGCTCCTGGGGACTAGCGGGCACAGATACGCAGTATTTT. It is translated as CASSSWGLAGTDTQYF.

The chain has TRBV7-3 and TRBJ2-5; D gene uncertain. This CDR3 spans 16 amino acids. V gave up 2 bases and J gave up 0 bases, with 13 bases separating them. The germline CDR1 and CDR2 sequences are SGHTA and FQGTGA. CDR3 in DNA: TGTGCCAGCAGCTTAGGTCCAGCACTCGACCAAGAGACCCAGTACTTC. This gives the protein CASSLGPALDQETQYF.

V usage is TRBV6-2 or TRBV6-3 and J usage is TRBJ2-7; 8 bases line up with TRBD1. CDR3 length: 17 residues. V gave up 6 bases and J gave up 2 bases; unmatched junction bases: 15. CDR1 is MNHEY, CDR2 SVGEGT, per germline. The CDR3 sequence is CASSYDQTGERPYEQYF. The CDR3 DNA reads TGTGCCAGCAGCTACGATCAGACAGGGGAGAGACCCTACGAGCAGTACTTC.

V is TRBV7-9 and J is TRBJ1-2, with TRBD1 matching 9 bases. The CDR3 has 16 residues. With V trimmed by 5 bases and J by 4 bases, 11 bases remained unmatched. Looked up from germline, CDR1 is SEHNR and CDR2 is FQNEAQ (reference sequence). CDR3 sequence (DNA): TGTGCCAGCAGCCAATTTGACAGGGGGAATATCTATGGCTACACCTTC. Encoded protein: CASSQFDRGNIYGYTF.

This clonotype was seen many times. The V and J genes are TRBV2 and TRBJ2-7; D unresolved. Germline V CDR1 and CDR2: SNHLY, FYNNEI. The CDR3 is made up of 15 amino acids. Trimming removed 1 base at V and 4 bases at J, with 14 bases between. The CDR3 region is CASSEDIDTLYEQYF. The CDR3 DNA is TGTGCCAGCAGTGAAGATATAGACACCTTATACGAGCAGTACTTC.

The V call is TRBV12-3 or TRBV12-4, the J call TRBJ2-6; D is perhaps TRBD1 (5 bases). This CDR3 has 19 residues. Between the trimmed V and J ends, which lost 5 bases and 0 bases, there was a span of 20 bases. DNA of the CDR3: TGTGCCAGCAGTCCGCTACAGGTGAGAGCCGTCTCTGGGGCCAACGTCCTGACTTTC. Residues: CASSPLQVRAVSGANVLTF.

V gene TRBV6-2 or TRBV6-3 combines with J gene TRBJ2-1; the D gene is possibly TRBD1 (6 bases). The germline V gene encodes CDR1 MNHEY and CDR2 SVGEGT. Trimming took 5 bases from V and 9 from J, leaving 8 bases between them. The CDR3 covers 11 residues. CDR3 sequence reads: CASSQGFEQFF. The CDR3 region has the DNA TGTGCCAGCAGTCAGGGGTTTGAGCAGTTCTTC.